A selection of T cell receptor beta chains follows, all from one sample in a study of cytomegalovirus exposure and HLA in healthy donors. The method was immunoSEQ multiplex PCR; TCRdb's version includes in-frame clones alone and lacks a portion of them. The sample contains about 170,000 clones, 77% of which appear only once. The sample was PBMCs. Receptor source: a woman aged 25 to 45 in good health and CMV-seropositive. CDR3s leave out the opening cysteine and the closing phenylalanine or tryptophan. Fields, in order: J gene, V gene, CDR3 protein.

J: TRBJ2-1; V: TRBV5-8; CDR3: ASSLEASGAYNEQF
J: TRBJ2-7; V: TRBV5-1; CDR3: ASSIAGSYEQY
J: TRBJ2-3; V: TRBV14; CDR3: ASSQDLGGTDTQY
J: TRBJ2-7; V: TRBV6-5; CDR3: ASRESGRAGEQY
J: TRBJ1-2; V: TRBV5-6; CDR3: ASRILQGQGYT
J: TRBJ2-5; V: TRBV11-3; CDR3: ASSPRGRIRGQETQY
J: TRBJ1-2; V: TRBV11-2; CDR3: ASSGTGVTPATYGYT
J: TRBJ1-1; V: TRBV5-6; CDR3: ASSFDRGDFRGTEAF
J: TRBJ2-5; V: TRBV25-1; CDR3: ASSDLTGAQETQY
J: TRBJ1-4; V: TRBV20-1; CDR3: SASDSEKLF
J: TRBJ1-2; V: TRBV9; CDR3: ASSVEGTTNYGYT
J: TRBJ2-6; V: TRBV27; CDR3: ASRSGANVLT
J: TRBJ2-7; V: TRBV28; CDR3: ASSRGTVPYEQY
J: TRBJ1-2; V: TRBV28; CDR3: ASSPRQGGYGYT
J: TRBJ2-5; V: TRBV10-3; CDR3: AISAIGSGSQETQY
J: TRBJ1-5; V: TRBV28; CDR3: ASEAGNQPQH
J: TRBJ2-2; V: TRBV4-1; CDR3: ASSPSARASTGELF
J: TRBJ2-1; V: TRBV7-8; CDR3: ASSSLAGGPASYNEQF
J: TRBJ1-1; V: TRBV30; CDR3: AWNSENTEAF
J: TRBJ2-7; V: TRBV5-6; CDR3: ASSLAAGEQY
J: TRBJ2-4; V: TRBV29-1; CDR3: SVGEGKNIQY
J: TRBJ1-1; V: TRBV6-1; CDR3: AGRDRANTEAF
J: TRBJ2-3; V: TRBV28; CDR3: ASSLSDTQY
J: TRBJ2-3; V: TRBV7-9; CDR3: ASSLGASGVRTDTQY
J: TRBJ1-1; V: TRBV11-3; CDR3: ASYGTDMNTEAF
J: TRBJ1-2; V: TRBV28; CDR3: AINDRGLGYGYT
J: TRBJ2-3; V: TRBV6-4; CDR3: ASSHLTNEGTDTQY
J: TRBJ2-7; V: TRBV27; CDR3: ASSSGLAYEQY
J: TRBJ1-1; V: TRBV9; CDR3: ASSSQKLGGTEAF
J: TRBJ2-5; V: TRBV18; CDR3: ASSPQLDEETQY
J: TRBJ2-2; V: TRBV9; CDR3: ASSIGAQGGTGELF
J: TRBJ2-7; V: TRBV18; CDR3: ASREPGTGLSSYEQY
J: TRBJ2-1; V: TRBV6-4; CDR3: ASSAAGGNEQF
J: TRBJ2-7; V: TRBV19; CDR3: ASSQGENLNYEQY
J: TRBJ1-1; V: TRBV11-2; CDR3: ASSFRQGDLMNTEAF